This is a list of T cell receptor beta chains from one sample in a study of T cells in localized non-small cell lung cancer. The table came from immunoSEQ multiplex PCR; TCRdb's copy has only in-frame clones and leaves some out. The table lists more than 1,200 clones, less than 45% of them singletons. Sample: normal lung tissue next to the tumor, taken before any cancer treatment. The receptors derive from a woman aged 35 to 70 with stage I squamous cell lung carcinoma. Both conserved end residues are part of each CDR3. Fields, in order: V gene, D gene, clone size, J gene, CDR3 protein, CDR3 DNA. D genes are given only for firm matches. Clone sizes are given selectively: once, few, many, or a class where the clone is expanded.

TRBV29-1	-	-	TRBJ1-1	CSVKTALKSEAFF	TGCAGCGTTAAGACAGCACTCAAATCCGAAGCTTTCTTT
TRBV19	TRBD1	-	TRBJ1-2	CASSADRAKLNYGYTF	TGTGCCAGTAGTGCCGACAGGGCCAAGCTTAACTATGGCTACACCTTC
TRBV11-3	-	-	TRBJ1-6	CASSARGRNSPLHF	TGTGCCAGCAGCGCAAGGGGTCGTAATTCACCCCTCCACTTT
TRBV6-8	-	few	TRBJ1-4	CASSYLGGADEKLFF	TGTGCCAGCAGTTACCTGGGCGGGGCCGACGAAAAACTGTTTTTT
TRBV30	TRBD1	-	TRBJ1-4	CAWNRQGNEKLFF	TGTGCCTGGAATCGACAGGGGAATGAAAAACTGTTTTTT
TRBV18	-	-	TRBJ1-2	CASSPGSNYGYTF	TGTGCCAGCTCCCCGGGCAGCAACTATGGCTACACCTTC
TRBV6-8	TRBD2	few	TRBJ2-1	CASSYLPGRLAGAFYNEQFF	TGTGCCAGCAGTTACCTACCGGGGAGACTAGCGGGGGCCTTCTACAATGAGCAGTTCTTC
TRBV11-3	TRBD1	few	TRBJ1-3	CASSYQGATGNTIYF	TGTGCCAGCAGTTACCAGGGGGCTACAGGAAACACCATATATTTT
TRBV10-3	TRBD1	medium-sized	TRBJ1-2	CAISESRTGGGGYTF	TGTGCCATCAGTGAGTCGAGGACAGGGGGCGGGGGCTACACCTTC
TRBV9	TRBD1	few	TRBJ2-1	CASSVSTGVGEQFF	TGTGCCAGCAGCGTGTCGACAGGGGTCGGTGAGCAGTTCTTC
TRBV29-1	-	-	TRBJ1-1	CSVEDPGLLTEAFF	TGCAGCGTTGAAGATCCGGGCCTTCTCACTGAAGCTTTCTTT
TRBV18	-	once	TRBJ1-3	CASSPGATGNTIYF	TGTGCCAGCTCACCGGGGGCGACTGGAAACACCATATATTTT
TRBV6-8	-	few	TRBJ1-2	CASSDPGRHRGYTF	TGTGCCAGCAGTGATCCGGGACGGCATAGGGGCTACACCTTC
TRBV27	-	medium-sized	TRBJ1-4	CASSLSISRTLRDEKLFF	TGTGCCAGCAGTCTAAGCATATCTAGGACCCTACGGGATGAAAAACTGTTTTTT
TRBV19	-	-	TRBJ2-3	CASSTRVLANTDTQYF	TGTGCCAGTAGTACCCGGGTCCTAGCCAACACAGATACGCAGTATTTT
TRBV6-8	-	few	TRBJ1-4	CASTRGTATNEKLFF	TGTGCCAGCACGAGGGGGACCGCAACTAATGAAAAACTGTTTTTT
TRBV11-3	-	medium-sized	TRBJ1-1	CASSPQVMNTEAFF	TGTGCCAGCAGCCCACAGGTGATGAACACTGAAGCTTTCTTT
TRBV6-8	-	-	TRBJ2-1	CASSYMGRGGNEQFF	TGTGCCAGCAGTTACATGGGCAGGGGTGGGAATGAGCAGTTCTTC
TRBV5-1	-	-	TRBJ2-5	CASSLGTAQETQYF	TGCGCCAGCAGCTTGGGGACAGCACAAGAGACCCAGTACTTC
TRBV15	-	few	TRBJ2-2	CATSSGPSNTGELFF	TGTGCCACCAGCTCGGGACCGTCGAACACCGGGGAGCTGTTTTTT
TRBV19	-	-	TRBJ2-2	CASLARLAYYGGELFF	TGTGCCAGCCTAGCCCGGCTAGCGTATTACGGCGGGGAGCTGTTTTTT
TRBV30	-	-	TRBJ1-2	CAWRGLVYGYTF	TGTGCCTGGAGGGGGTTAGTGTATGGCTACACCTTC
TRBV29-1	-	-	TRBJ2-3	CSVGRVAASTDTQYF	TGCAGCGTTGGAAGGGTTGCCGCTAGCACAGATACGCAGTATTTT
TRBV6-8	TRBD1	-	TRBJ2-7	CASSGTDSKSSYEQYF	TGTGCCAGCAGCGGGACAGATAGTAAGAGCTCCTACGAGCAGTACTTC
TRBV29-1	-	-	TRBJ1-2	CSVVTQANYGYTF	TGCAGCGTTGTGACGCAGGCTAACTATGGCTACACCTTC
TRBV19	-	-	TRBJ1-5	CASSIQDSYNQPQHF	TGTGCCAGTAGTATTCAAGACAGCTACAATCAGCCCCAGCATTTT
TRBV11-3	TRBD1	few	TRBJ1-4	CASSHDRARVGEKLFF	TGTGCCAGCAGCCATGACAGGGCCAGGGTTGGCGAAAAACTGTTTTTT
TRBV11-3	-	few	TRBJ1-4	CASSSSTGVYEKLFF	TGTGCCAGCAGCTCGTCGACAGGAGTTTATGAAAAACTGTTTTTT
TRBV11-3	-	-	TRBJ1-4	CASSFASWDEKLFF	TGTGCCAGCAGCTTTGCCAGTTGGGATGAAAAACTGTTTTTT
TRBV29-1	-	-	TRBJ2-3	CSVEDLGGTDTQYF	TGCAGCGTTGAAGATCTCGGGGGCACAGATACGCAGTATTTT
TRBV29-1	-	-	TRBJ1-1	CSARTSPDTEAFF	TGCAGCGCTAGGACGTCTCCGGACACTGAAGCTTTCTTT
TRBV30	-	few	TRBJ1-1	CAWSGANAGTNTEAFF	TGTGCCTGGAGTGGGGCGAATGCGGGCACGAACACTGAAGCTTTCTTT
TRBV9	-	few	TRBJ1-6	CASSAGPNSYNSPLHF	TGTGCCAGCAGTGCTGGTCCCAACTCCTATAATTCACCCCTCCACTTT
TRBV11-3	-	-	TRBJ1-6	CASSLDLSVGNSPLHF	TGTGCCAGCAGCTTGGATTTATCGGTTGGAAATTCACCCCTCCACTTT
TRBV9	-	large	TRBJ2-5	CASSAPRGETQYF	TGTGCCAGCAGTGCTCCCAGGGGTGAGACCCAGTACTTC
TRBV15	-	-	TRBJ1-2	CATSRGPQGTQRGYTF	TGTGCCACCAGCAGAGGCCCCCAGGGTACCCAGCGCGGCTACACCTTC
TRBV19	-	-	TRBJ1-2	CGPTGGISRYGYTF	TGTGGCCCCACTGGGGGGATCTCCCGCTATGGCTACACCTTC
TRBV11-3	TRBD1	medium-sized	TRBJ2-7	CASSLTGTGISYEQYF	TGTGCCAGCAGCTTAACCGGGACAGGGATTTCCTACGAGCAGTACTTC
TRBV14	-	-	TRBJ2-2	CASSLIPGIYTGELFF	TGTGCCAGCAGCCTAATCCCAGGGATATACACCGGGGAGCTGTTTTTT
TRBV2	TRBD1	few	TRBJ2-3	CASSSTDRGEYNTQYF	TGTGCCAGCAGCTCGACCGACAGGGGGGAATACAATACGCAGTATTTT
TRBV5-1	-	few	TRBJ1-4	CASSSEGVGNEKLFF	TGCGCCAGCAGCAGCGAGGGGGTTGGTAATGAAAAACTGTTTTTT
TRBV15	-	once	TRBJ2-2	CATSRDQTRRRGTGELFF	TGTGCCACCAGCAGAGATCAGACCCGGCGGAGGGGCACCGGGGAGCTGTTTTTT
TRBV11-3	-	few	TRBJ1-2	CASSLQGGLSLYGYTF	TGTGCCAGCAGCTTACAGGGAGGACTTTCACTCTATGGCTACACCTTC
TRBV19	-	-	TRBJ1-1	CASIPGWGKKVEAFF	TGTGCCAGTATACCGGGGTGGGGGAAGAAAGTTGAAGCTTTCTTT
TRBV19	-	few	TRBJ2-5	CASSALYRETQYF	TGTGCCAGTAGTGCTCTGTATCGGGAGACCCAGTACTTC
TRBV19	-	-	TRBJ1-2	CASSANRVRGYTF	TGTGCCAGTAGTGCGAACAGGGTTCGGGGCTACACCTTC
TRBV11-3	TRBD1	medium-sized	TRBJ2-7	CASSTGTGGREQYF	TGTGCCAGCAGCACCGGGACAGGGGGACGCGAGCAGTACTTC
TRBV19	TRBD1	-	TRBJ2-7	CASSIGTDYEQYF	TGTGCCAGTAGTATCGGGACAGACTACGAGCAGTACTTC
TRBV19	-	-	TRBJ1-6	CASSGPGSSYNSPLHF	TGTGCCAGTAGTGGGCCCGGGAGCTCCTATAATTCACCCCTCCACTTT
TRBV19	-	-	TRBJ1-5	CASSGTGGQPQHF	TGTGCCAGTAGTGGGACGGGGGGCCAGCCCCAGCATTTT
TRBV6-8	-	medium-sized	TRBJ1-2	CASSYSRRGDYGYTF	TGTGCCAGCAGTTACTCGAGAAGGGGAGACTATGGCTACACCTTC
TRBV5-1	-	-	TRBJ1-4	CASSLGPAGNEKLFF	TGCGCCAGCAGCTTGGGTCCAGCGGGTAATGAAAAACTGTTTTTT